This T cell receptor beta chain emerged from a study of T cells after yellow fever vaccination. The CDR3 is 15 amino acids. The germline V gene has CDR1 LGHNA and CDR2 YSLEER. Trimming took 0 bases from V and 2 from J, leaving 9 bases between them. Study outcomes and limitations: Contaminating bulk clonotypes could be abundant in FACS-sorted repertoires. Peaking on day 5 versus 15, the secondary response was faster but weaker. Few clonotypes appeared in both CD4 and CD8 compartments. Clones that expanded after primary vaccination mostly reappeared after the booster (96% CD4, approximately 89% CD8).

This clonotype was seen at least ten times. No antigen is known for it. TCRdb redid the calling of the 5' RACE reads with MiXCR, one entry per CDR3 protein. This table has a few hundred thousand distinct CDR3 sequences, less than 7.5% appearing once. The chain recombines TRBV4-3 with TRBJ2-3; weak D call: TRBD1 (5 bases). The TCR comes from a young man who received the YFV17D yellow fever vaccine. Sequenced material: CD4+ T cells sorted from PBMCs, taken on the day of the yellow fever booster vaccination. The CDR3 sequence: CASSQEGQLTDTQYF. For the CDR3, the DNA is TGCGCCAGCAGCCAAGAAGGACAACTCACAGATACGCAGTATTTT.